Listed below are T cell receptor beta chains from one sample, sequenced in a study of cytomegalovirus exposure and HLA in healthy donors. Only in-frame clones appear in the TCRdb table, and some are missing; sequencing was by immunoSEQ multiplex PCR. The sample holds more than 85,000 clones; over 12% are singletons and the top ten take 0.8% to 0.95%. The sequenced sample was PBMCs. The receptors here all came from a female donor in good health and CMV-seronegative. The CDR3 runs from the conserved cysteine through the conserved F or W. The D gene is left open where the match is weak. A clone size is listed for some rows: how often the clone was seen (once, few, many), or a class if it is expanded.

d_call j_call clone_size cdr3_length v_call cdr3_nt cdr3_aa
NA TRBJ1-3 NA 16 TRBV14 TGTGCCAGCAGCCAACTCCAGGCAAACTCTGGAAACACCATATATTTT CASSQLQANSGNTIYF
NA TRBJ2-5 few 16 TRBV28 TGTGCCAGCAGTTTATCGTGGGGGCAGACTCAAGAGACCCAGTACTTC CASSLSWGQTQETQYF
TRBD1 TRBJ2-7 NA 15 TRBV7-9 TGTGCCAGCCTCGCAGGGGGCCAAACTTCCTACGAGCAGTACTTC CASLAGGQTSYEQYF
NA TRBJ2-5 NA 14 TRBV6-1 TGTGCCAGCACCTCCGGGACACTAGAAACAGCCCAGTACTTC CASTSGTLETAQYF
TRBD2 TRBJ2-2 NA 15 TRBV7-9 TGTGCCAGCAGCTTACGGGGGGCGAACACCGGGGAGCTGTTTTTT CASSLRGANTGELFF
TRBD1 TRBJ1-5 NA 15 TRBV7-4 TGTGCCAGCACTTTAGACAGGGAACTTAAGAGGGCCCAGCATTTT CASTLDRELKRAQHF
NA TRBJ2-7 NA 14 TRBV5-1 TGCGCCAGCAGCTTGGAGGTACCGACAGACGAGCAGTACTTC CASSLEVPTDEQYF
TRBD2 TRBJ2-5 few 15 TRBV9 TGTGCCAGCAGCGTAAGCGGGGTCCTTTCAGAGACCCAGTACTTC CASSVSGVLSETQYF
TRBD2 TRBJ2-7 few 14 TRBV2 TGTGCCAGCAGTGGCGGACTAGCTCAGGGCGAGCAGTACTTC CASSGGLAQGEQYF
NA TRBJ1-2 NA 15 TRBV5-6 TGTGCCAGCCGGAACAGGGTGATAGATAACTATGGCTACACCTTC CASRNRVIDNYGYTF
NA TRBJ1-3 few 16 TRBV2 TGTGCCAGCAGTGTCCGGACTACCCGCTCTGGAAACACCATATATTTT CASSVRTTRSGNTIYF
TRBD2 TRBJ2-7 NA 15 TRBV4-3 TGCGCCAGCAGCCAAGATGCGGGACTAGCCTACGAGCAGTACTTC CASSQDAGLAYEQYF
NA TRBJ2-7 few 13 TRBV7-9 TGTGCCAGCAGCTTAAGGAGGAGCAACGAGCAGTACTTC CASSLRRSNEQYF
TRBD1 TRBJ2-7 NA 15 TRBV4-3 TGCGCCAGCAGCCAAGACTATAGGGGGCAGGACGAGCAGTACTTC CASSQDYRGQDEQYF
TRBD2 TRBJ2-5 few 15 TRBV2 TGTGCCAGCAGTGAATCGGTCGGGGGGGCAGAGACCCAGTACTTC CASSESVGGAETQYF
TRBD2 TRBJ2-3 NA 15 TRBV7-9 TGTGCCAGCAGCTTAGGGTCTAGCGGGAGTGATACGCAGTATTTT CASSLGSSGSDTQYF
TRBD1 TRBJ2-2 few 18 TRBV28 TGTGCCAGCATCACCTCCGCCTGGACAGGGCGGAACACCGGGGAGCTGTTTTTT CASITSAWTGRNTGELFF
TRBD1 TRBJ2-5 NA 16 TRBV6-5 TGTGCCAGCAGTTTTCGGGACAGCTTGCCCCAAGAGACCCAGTACTTC CASSFRDSLPQETQYF
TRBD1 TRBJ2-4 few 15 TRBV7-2 TGTGCCAGCAGCTTAGGATGGCAGGGGGCCGACATTCAGTACTTC CASSLGWQGADIQYF
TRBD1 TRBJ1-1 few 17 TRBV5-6 TGTGCCAGCAGCCGGGACAGGGGGCTAGTGATGAACACTGAAGCTTTCTTT CASSRDRGLVMNTEAFF
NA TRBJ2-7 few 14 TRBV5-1 TGCGCCAGCAGCTTGAGCCAGGTTGGCTACGAGCAGTACTTC CASSLSQVGYEQYF
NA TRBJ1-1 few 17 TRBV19 TGTGCCAGTAGTAAGATGACAGGAGACTACTACAACACTGAAGCTTTCTTT CASSKMTGDYYNTEAFF
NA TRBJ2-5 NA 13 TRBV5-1 TGCGCCAGCAGCCGGCAGGTGAAGGAGACCCAGTACTTC CASSRQVKETQYF
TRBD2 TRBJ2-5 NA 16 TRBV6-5 TGTGCCAGCAGTTACTGGCTAGCGGGGGAAAAAGAGACCCAGTACTTC CASSYWLAGEKETQYF
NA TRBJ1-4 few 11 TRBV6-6 TGTGCCAGCAGTTACGAGTCGGAACTGTTTTTT CASSYESELFF
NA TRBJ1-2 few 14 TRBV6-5 TGTGCCAGCAGTTACACCCAGGGTGCCTATGGCTACACCTTC CASSYTQGAYGYTF
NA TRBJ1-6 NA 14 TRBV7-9 TGTGCCAGCAGCAACCGGGAAGCAAATTCACCCCTCCACTTT CASSNREANSPLHF
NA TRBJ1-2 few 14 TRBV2 TGTGCCAGCAGTGAAATGTACACCTCCTATGGCTACACCTTC CASSEMYTSYGYTF
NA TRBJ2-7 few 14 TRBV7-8 TGTGCCAGCAGCCAGACATTCCCGGCCTACGAGCAGTACTTC CASSQTFPAYEQYF
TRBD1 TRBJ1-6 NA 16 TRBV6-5 TGTGCCAGCAGTTACTCGAGGGGGCACAATAATTCACCCCTCCACTTT CASSYSRGHNNSPLHF
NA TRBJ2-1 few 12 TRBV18 TGTGCCAGCTCATCCTCTCGGGGTGAGCAGTTCTTC CASSSSRGEQFF
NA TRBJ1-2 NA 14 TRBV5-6 TGTGCCAGCAGCCCTTGGGTCAGCGGCTATGGCTACACCTTC CASSPWVSGYGYTF
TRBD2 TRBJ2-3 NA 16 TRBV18 TGTGCCAGCTCGGCGATGACTAGCGGGAGGGCCAATACGCAGTATTTT CASSAMTSGRANTQYF
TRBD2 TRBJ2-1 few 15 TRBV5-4 TGTGCCAGCAGCTTTAGCGGGAGAGATTTATGGGAGCAGTTCTTC CASSFSGRDLWEQFF
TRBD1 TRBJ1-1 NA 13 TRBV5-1 TGCGCCAGCAGCGTGACAGGGGGGACTGAAGCTTTCTTT CASSVTGGTEAFF
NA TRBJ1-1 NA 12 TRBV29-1 TGCAGCGTTGAGAGGGGGGGCACTGAAGCTTTCTTT CSVERGGTEAFF
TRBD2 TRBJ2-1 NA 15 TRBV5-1 TGCGCCAGCAGCCGCACTAGCGGGAGTTACAATGAGCAGTTCTTC CASSRTSGSYNEQFF
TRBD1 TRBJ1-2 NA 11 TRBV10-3 TGTGCCATCGCGACAGGGGGAGGCTACACCTTC CAIATGGGYTF
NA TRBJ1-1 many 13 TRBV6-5 TGTGCCAGCAGTTACGGTCCGGACACTGAAGCTTTCTTT CASSYGPDTEAFF
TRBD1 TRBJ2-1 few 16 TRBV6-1 TGTGCCAGCAGTGGGGGGACAGGGGAGAATTACAATGAGCAGTTCTTC CASSGGTGENYNEQFF
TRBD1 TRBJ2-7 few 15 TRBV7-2 TGTGCCAGCAGCTCTACGACAGGGGGCGGATACGAGCAGTACTTC CASSSTTGGGYEQYF
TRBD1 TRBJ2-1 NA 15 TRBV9 TGTGCCAGCAGCCCCCGGGACAGAACCTACAATGAGCAGTTCTTC CASSPRDRTYNEQFF